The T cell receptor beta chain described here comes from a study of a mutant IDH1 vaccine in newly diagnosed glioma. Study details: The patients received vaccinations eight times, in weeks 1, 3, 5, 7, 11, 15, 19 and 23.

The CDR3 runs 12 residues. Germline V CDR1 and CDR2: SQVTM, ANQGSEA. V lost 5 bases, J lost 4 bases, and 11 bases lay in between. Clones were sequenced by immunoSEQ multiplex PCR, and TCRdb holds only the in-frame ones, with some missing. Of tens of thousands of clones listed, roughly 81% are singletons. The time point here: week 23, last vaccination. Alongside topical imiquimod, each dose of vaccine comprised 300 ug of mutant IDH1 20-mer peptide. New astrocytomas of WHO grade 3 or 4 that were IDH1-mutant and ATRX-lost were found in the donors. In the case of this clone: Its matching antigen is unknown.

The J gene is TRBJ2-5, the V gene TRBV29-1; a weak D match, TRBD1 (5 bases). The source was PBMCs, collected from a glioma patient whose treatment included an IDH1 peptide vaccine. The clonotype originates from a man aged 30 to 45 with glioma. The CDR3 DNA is TGCAGCGTTTGCCCTGGGGCAGAGACCCAGTACTTC. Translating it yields CSVCPGAETQYF.